Following are 8 T cell receptor beta chains from one sample sequenced in a study of control samples from healthy donors and cancer patients. The assay was immunoSEQ multiplex PCR, and TCRdb's table has in-frame clones only and misses some. The table records approximately 97,000 clones, about 90% of them present only once. The sample taken for sequencing was blood. The receptors were gathered from a woman aged 18-29 years in good health.

The J gene is TRBJ1-1, the V gene TRBV5-5; D gene uncertain. Per germline, CDR1 SGHKS and CDR2 YYEKEE (reference sequence). The CDR3 covers 14 residues. V lost 2 bases and J lost 0, with 8 bases in between. CDR3 nucleotide sequence: TGTGCCAGCAGCTTCTCGTCGATGAACACTGAAGCTTTCTTT. Protein product: CASSFSSMNTEAFF. The complete variable domain, with remaining parts taken from reference TRBV5-5 and TRBJ1-1, reads DAGVTQSPTHLIKTRGQQVTLRCSPISGHKSVSWYQQVLGQGPQFIFQYYEKEERGRGNFPDRFSARQFPNYSSELNVNALLLGDSALYLCASSFSSMNTEAFFGQGTRLTVV.

This rearrangement joins TRBV6-5 to TRBJ1-2; 7 positions agree with TRBD1. This CDR3 contains 14 residues. CDR1 and CDR2 from the germline V gene are MNHEY and SVGAGI. Germline trimming cut 6 bases from V and 5 bases from J; bases unmatched to any gene: 9. CDR3 in DNA: TGTGCCAGCAGCAACCGGACAGGATGGTATGGCTACACCTTC. This gives the protein CASSNRTGWYGYTF.

The chain joins TRBV6-5 to TRBJ1-6, with D perhaps matching TRBD1 (5 bases). Germline values: CDR1 MNHEY, CDR2 SVGAGI. The CDR3 has 14 residues. V lost 8 bases, J lost 8 bases, and 16 bases lay in between. The CDR3 bases are TGTGCCAGCGGGCCGGGACGGTATGATTCACCCCTCCACTTT. Translated, it gives CASGPGRYDSPLHF.

V usage is TRBV6-5 and J usage is TRBJ1-3, with D unclear. This CDR3 has 12 residues. The germline V and J ends were trimmed by 6 bases and 4 bases, with 7 bases remaining between them. CDR1 and CDR2 (germline): MNHEY, SVGAGI. The CDR3 nucleotides read TGTGCCAGCAGATCGGGGGGAAACACCATATATTTT. Amino acid sequence: CASRSGGNTIYF.

The CDR3, as DNA: TGTGCCAGCAGCGTAGGAGGCGGTTCTAGCGGGAGTCTCGAGCAGTACTTC. Encoded protein: CASSVGGGSSGSLEQYF. The rearrangement joins TRBV9 to TRBJ2-7; 10 nucleotides align to TRBD2. The ends lost 0 bases at V and 6 bases at J; junction bases unmatched: 12. CDR1 and CDR2 (germline): SGDLS, YYNGEE. The CDR3 is made up of 17 amino acids.

The chain employs TRBV7-9 and TRBJ2-3; possibly TRBD2 for D (5 bases). This CDR3 region has 11 residues. V lost 7 bases and J 4 bases, leaving 6 bases between the germline ends. Per germline, CDR1 SEHNR and CDR2 FQNEAQ (reference sequence). The CDR3 protein is CASKLADTQYF. The CDR3 DNA sequence: TGTGCCAGCAAACTAGCAGATACGCAGTATTTT.

The rearrangement joins TRBV5-1 to TRBJ2-5; D gene ambiguous. The V gene lost 1 base and the J gene lost 1 base, with 11 bases spanning the gap. This CDR3 is 15 amino acids long. Per germline, CDR1 SGHRS and CDR2 YFSETQ. The CDR3 reads CASSLFQRIQETQYF. As DNA, the CDR3 is TGCGCCAGCAGCTTGTTCCAACGGATCCAAGAGACCCAGTACTTC.

The chain employs TRBV6-5 and TRBJ1-1; 9 bases map to TRBD1. The ends lost 5 bases at V and 10 bases at J; junction bases unmatched: 5. CDR3 length: 12 amino acids. Germline values: CDR1 MNHEY, CDR2 SVGAGI. The CDR3, as DNA: TGTGCCAGCAGTACAGGGGGCCAGAGAGCTTTCTTT. Translated: CASSTGGQRAFF.